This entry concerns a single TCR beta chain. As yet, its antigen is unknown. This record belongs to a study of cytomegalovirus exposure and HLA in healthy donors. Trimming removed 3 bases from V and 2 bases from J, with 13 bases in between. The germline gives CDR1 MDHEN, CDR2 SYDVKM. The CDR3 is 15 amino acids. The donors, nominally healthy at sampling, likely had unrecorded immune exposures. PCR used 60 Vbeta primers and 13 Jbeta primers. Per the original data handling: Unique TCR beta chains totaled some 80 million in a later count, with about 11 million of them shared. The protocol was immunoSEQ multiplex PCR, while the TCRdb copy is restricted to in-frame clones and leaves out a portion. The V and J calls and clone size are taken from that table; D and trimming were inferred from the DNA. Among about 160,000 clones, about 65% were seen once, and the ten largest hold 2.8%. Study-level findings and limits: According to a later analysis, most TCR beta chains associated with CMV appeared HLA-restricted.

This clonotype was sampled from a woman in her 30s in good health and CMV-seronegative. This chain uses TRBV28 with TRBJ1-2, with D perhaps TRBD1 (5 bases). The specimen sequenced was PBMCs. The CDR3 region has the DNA TGTGCCAGCAGTTTGGGGGACGGACTAAACTATGGCTACACCTTC. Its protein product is CASSLGDGLNYGYTF.